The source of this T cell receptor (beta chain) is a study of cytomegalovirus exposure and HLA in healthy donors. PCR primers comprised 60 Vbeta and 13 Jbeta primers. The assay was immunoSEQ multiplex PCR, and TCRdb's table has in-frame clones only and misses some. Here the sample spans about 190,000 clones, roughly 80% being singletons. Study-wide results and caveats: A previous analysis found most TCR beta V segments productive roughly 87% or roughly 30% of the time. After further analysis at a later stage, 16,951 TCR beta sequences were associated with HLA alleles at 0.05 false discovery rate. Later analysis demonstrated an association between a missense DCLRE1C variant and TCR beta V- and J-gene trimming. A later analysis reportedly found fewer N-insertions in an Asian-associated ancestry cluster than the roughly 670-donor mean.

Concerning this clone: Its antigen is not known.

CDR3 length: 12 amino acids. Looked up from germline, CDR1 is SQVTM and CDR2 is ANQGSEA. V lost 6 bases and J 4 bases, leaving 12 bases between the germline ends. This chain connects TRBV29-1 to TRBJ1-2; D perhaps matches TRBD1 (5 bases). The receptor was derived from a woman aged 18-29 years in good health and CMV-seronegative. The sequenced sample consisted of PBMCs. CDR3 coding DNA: TGCAGCGTCGGGCCGACAGCCTATGGCTACACCTTC. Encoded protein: CSVGPTAYGYTF.